This T cell receptor beta chain emerged from a study of control samples from healthy donors and cancer patients. The assay was immunoSEQ multiplex PCR, and TCRdb's table has in-frame clones only and misses some. Here the sample spans roughly 200,000 clones, just under 95% being singletons. This clonotype was obtained from a man aged 45-60 years in good health. The material sequenced was blood.

This CDR3 reads CASSLTPGTYGYTF. CDR3 sequence (DNA): TGTGCCAGCAGCTTAACCCCGGGGACCTATGGCTACACCTTC. The chain has TRBV11-1 and TRBJ1-2; a possible D gene is TRBD1 (5 bases). There are 14 residues in the CDR3. Germline CDR1 reads SGHAT; CDR2 reads FQDESV (reference sequence). Trimming removed 2 bases from V and 4 bases from J, with 11 bases in between.